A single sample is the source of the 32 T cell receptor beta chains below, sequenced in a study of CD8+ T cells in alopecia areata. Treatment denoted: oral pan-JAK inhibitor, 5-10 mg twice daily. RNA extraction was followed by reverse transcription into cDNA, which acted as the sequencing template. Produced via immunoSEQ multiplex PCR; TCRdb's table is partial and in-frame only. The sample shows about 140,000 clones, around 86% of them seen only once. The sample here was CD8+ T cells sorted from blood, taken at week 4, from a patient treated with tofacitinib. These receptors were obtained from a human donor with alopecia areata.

The CDR3 protein is CASSYFRTGGFETQYF. CDR3 coding DNA: TGTGCCAGCAGTTACTTCCGGACAGGGGGCTTTGAGACCCAGTACTTC. The chain recombines TRBV6-5 with TRBJ2-5, with 11 bases lining up with TRBD1. The CDR3 contains 16 residues. CDR1 is MNHEY and CDR2 is SVGAGI in the germline V gene. The ends lost 1 base at V and 5 bases at J; junction bases unmatched: 6.

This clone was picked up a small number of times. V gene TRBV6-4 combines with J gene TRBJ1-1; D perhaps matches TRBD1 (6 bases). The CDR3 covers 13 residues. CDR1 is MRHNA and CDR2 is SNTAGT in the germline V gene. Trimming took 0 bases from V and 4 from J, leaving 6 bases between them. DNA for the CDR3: TGTGCCAGCAGTGACTCGGACAGCACTGAAGCTTTCTTT. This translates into CASSDSDSTEAFF.

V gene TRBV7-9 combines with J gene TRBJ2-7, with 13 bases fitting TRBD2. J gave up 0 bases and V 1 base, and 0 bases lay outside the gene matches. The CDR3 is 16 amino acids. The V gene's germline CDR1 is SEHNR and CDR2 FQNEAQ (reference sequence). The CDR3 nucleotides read TGTGCCAGCAGCTTAGGGACTAGCGGGAGCTCCTACGAGCAGTACTTC. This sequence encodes CASSLGTSGSSYEQYF.

The DNA for the CDR3 is TGTGCCAGCAGGTTAACGACAGGGGGCAAAACTGAAGCTTTCTTT. Translated, it gives CASRLTTGGKTEAFF. This chain connects TRBV27 to TRBJ1-1; 10 bases align to TRBD1. J lost 5 bases, V lost 6 bases, and 9 bases had no gene match. This CDR3 region has 15 residues. The germline CDR1 and CDR2 sequences are MNHEY and SMNVEV (reference sequence).

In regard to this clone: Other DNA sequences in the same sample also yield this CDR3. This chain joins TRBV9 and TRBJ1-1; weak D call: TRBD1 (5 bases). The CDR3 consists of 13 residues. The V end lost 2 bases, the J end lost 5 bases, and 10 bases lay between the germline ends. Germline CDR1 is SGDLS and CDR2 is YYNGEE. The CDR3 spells CASSVGGRTEAFF. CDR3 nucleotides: TGTGCCAGCAGCGTTGGGGGAAGAACTGAAGCTTTCTTT.

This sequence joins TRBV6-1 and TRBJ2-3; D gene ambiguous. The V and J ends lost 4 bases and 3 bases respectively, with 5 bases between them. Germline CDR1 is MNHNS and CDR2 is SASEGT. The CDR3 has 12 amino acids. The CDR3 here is CASSGGTDTQYF. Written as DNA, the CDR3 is TGTGCCAGCAGTGGTGGGACAGATACGCAGTATTTT.

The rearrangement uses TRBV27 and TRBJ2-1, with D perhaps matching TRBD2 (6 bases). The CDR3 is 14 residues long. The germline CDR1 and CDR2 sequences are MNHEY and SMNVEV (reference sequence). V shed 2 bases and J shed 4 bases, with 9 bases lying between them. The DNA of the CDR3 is TGTGCCAGCAGTTTACAACTAGCATACAATGAGCAGTTCTTC. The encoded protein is CASSLQLAYNEQFF.

The CDR3 coding sequence is TGTGCCATCTTAGGGGTAGCGGGGGCTTGGAATGAGCAGTTCTTC. Translating it yields CAILGVAGAWNEQFF. The chain links TRBV10-3 to TRBJ2-1; 9 bases fit TRBD2. Germline lookup yields CDR1 ENHRY and CDR2 SYGVKD. Germline trimming cut 8 bases from V and 7 bases from J; bases unmatched to any gene: 12. This CDR3 comprises 15 residues.

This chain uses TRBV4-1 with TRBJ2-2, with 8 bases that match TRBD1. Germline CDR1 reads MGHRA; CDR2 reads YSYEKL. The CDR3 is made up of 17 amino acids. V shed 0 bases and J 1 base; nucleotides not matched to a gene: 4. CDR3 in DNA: TGCGCCAGCAGCCAAGAAGTGGGGACAGGGAACACCGGGGAGCTGTTTTTT. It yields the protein CASSQEVGTGNTGELFF.

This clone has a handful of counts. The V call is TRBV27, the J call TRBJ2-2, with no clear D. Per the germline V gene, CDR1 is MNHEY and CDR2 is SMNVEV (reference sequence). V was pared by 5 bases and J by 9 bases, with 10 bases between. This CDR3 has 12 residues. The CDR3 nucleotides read TGTGCCAGCAGTCCCGGTCGCTGGGAGCTGTTTTTT. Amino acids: CASSPGRWELFF.

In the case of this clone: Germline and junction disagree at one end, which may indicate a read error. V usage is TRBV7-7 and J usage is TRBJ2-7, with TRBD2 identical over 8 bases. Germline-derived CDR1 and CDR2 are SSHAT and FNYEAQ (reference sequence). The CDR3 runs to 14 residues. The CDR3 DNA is TGTGCTAGCAGCTTAGCTAGCGGGTCCTACGAGCAGTACTTC. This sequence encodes CASSLASGSYEQYF.

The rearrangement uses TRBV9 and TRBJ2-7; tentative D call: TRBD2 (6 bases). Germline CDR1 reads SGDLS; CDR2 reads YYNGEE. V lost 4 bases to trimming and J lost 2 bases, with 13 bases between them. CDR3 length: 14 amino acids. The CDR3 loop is CASSPGTFTYEQYF. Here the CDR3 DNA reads TGTGCCAGCAGCCCCGGGACTTTTACCTACGAGCAGTACTTC.

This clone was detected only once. For the CDR3, the DNA is TGTGCCAGCAGCTTAGTTCGTACTAATGAAAAACTGTTTTTT. This codes for CASSLVRTNEKLFF. The rearrangement uses TRBV7-8 and TRBJ1-4; no definite D call. The CDR3 is 14 residues long. V dropped 1 base and J dropped 2 bases, with 5 bases sitting between them. CDR1 and CDR2 from the germline V gene are SGHVS and FQNEAQ.

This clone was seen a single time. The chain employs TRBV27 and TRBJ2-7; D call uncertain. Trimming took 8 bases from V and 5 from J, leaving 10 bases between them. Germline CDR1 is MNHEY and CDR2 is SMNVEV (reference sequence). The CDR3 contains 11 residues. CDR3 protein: CASGKGDEQYF. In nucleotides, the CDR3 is TGTGCCAGCGGGAAAGGCGACGAGCAGTACTTC.

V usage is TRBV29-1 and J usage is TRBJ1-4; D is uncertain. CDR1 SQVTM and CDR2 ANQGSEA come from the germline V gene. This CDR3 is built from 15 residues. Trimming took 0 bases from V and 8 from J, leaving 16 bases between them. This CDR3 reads CSVEDPEPAGEKLFF. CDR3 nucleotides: TGCAGCGTTGAAGATCCAGAACCGGCGGGGGAAAAACTGTTTTTT.

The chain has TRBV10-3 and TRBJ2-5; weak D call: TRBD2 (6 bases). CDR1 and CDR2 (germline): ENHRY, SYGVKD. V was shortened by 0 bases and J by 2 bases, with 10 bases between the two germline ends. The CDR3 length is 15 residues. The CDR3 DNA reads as TGTGCCATCAGTGAGTCGGCGGGACTGCAAGAGACCCAGTACTTC. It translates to CAISESAGLQETQYF.

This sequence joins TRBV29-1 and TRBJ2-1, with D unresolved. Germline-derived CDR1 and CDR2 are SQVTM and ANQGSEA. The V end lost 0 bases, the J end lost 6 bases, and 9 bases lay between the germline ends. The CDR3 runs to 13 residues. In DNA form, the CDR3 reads TGCAGCGTTGAAGAGGGCGGAATCAATGAGCAGTTCTTC. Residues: CSVEEGGINEQFF.

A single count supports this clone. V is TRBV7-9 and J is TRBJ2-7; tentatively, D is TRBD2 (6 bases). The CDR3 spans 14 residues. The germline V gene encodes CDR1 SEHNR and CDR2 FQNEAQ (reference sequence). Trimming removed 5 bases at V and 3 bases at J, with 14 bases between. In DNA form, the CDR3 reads TGTGCCAGCAGCCCCCAAAGCGGGCACTACGAGCAGTACTTC. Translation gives CASSPQSGHYEQYF.

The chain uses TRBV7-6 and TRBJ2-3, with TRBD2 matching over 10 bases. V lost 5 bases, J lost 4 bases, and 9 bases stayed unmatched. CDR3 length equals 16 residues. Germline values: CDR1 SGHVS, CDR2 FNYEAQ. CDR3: CASSLGTSALADTQYF. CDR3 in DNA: TGTGCCAGCAGCCTTGGGACTAGCGCCCTGGCAGATACGCAGTATTTT.

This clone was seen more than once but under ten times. CDR3 sequence: CASILRQSGKNIQYF. The CDR3 region has the DNA TGTGCCAGCATCCTAAGACAGTCGGGCAAAAACATTCAGTACTTC. The chain recombines TRBV13 with TRBJ2-4; the D gene is possibly TRBD1 (5 bases). Per the germline V gene, CDR1 is PRHDT and CDR2 is FYEKMQ (reference sequence). The CDR3 totals 15 residues. The V and J ends lost 7 bases and 3 bases respectively, with 16 bases between them.

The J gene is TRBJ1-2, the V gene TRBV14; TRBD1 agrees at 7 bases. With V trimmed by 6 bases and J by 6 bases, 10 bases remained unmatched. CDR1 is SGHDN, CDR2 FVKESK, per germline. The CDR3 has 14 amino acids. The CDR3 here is CASRQTGTVHGYTF. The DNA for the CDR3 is TGTGCCAGCAGGCAAACCGGGACAGTCCATGGCTACACCTTC.

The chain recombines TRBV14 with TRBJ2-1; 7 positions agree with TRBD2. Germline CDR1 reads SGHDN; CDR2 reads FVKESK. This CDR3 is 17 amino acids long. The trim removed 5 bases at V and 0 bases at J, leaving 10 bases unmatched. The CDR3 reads CASSSRSPSGSYNEQFF. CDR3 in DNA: TGTGCCAGCAGCTCACGAAGTCCTAGCGGCTCCTACAATGAGCAGTTCTTC.

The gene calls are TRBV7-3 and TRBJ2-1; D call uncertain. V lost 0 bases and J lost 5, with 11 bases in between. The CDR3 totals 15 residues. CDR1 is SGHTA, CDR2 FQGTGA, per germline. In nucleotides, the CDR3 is TGTGCCAGCAGCTTAACCCCCAGTTTTGACAATGAGCAGTTCTTC. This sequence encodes CASSLTPSFDNEQFF. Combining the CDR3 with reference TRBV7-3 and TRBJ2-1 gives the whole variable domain GAGVSQTPSNKVTEKGKYVELRCDPISGHTALYWYRQSLGQGPEFLIYFQGTGAADDSGLPNDRFFAVRPEGSVSTLKIQRTERGDSAVYLCASSLTPSFDNEQFFGPGTRLTVL.

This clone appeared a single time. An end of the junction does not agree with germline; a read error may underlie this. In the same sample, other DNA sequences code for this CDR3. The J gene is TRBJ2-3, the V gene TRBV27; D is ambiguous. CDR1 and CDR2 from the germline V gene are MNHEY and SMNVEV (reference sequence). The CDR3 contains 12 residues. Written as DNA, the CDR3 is TGTGCCAGCAGCGCCCGCACCGATACGCAGTATTTT. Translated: CASSARTDTQYF.

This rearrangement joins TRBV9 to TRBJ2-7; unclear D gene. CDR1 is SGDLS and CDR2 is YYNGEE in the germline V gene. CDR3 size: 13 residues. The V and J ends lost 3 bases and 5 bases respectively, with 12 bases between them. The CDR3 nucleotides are TGTGCCAGCAGCGCGACCCACGCGGACGAGCAGTACTTC. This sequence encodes CASSATHADEQYF.

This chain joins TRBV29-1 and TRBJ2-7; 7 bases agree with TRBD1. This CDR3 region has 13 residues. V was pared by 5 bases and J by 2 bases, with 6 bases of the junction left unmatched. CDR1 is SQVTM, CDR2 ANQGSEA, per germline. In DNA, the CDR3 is TGCAGCGTTCCCGCGGACAGGCCCTACGAGCAGTACTTC. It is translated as CSVPADRPYEQYF.

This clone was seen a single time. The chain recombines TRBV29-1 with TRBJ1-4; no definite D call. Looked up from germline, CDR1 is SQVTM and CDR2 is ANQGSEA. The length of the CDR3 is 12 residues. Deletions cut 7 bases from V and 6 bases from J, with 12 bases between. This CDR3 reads CSADTYDEKLFF. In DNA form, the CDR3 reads TGCAGCGCTGACACCTACGATGAAAAACTGTTTTTT.

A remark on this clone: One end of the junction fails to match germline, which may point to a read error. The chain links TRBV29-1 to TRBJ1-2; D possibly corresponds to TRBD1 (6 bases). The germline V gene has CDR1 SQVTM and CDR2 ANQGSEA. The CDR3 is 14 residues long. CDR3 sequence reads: CTVAGGGYGYGYTF. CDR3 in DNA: TGCACCGTTGCTGGAGGGGGATATGGCTATGGCTACACCTTC.

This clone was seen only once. The CDR3 spells CASSSGTLEQYF. In DNA form, the CDR3 reads TGTGCCAGCAGTTCCGGGACTCTCGAGCAGTACTTC. The chain links TRBV27 to TRBJ2-7; tentative D call: TRBD2 (6 bases). The CDR3 has 12 amino acids. Germline CDR1 reads MNHEY; CDR2 reads SMNVEV (reference sequence). Trimming stripped 4 bases from V and 6 bases from J, with 10 bases between.

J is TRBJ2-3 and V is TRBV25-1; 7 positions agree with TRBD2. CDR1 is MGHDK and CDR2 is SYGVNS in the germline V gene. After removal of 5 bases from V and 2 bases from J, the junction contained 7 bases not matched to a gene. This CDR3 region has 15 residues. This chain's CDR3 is CASSISAGPTDTQYF. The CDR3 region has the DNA TGTGCCAGCAGTATCTCAGCGGGACCCACAGATACGCAGTATTTT.

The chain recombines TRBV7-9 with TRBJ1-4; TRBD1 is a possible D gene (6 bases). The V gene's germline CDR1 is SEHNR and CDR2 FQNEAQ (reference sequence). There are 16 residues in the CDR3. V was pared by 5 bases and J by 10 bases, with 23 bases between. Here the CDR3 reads CASSPTFGQGFGKLFF. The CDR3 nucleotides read TGTGCCAGCAGCCCTACTTTTGGGCAGGGGTTCGGAAAACTGTTTTTT. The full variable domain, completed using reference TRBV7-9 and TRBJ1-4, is DTGVSQNPRHKITKRGQNVTFRCDPISEHNRLYWYRQTLGQGPEFLTYFQNEAQLEKSRLLSDRFSAERPKGSFSTLEIQRTEQGDSAMYLCASSPTFGQGFGKLFFGSGTQLSVL.

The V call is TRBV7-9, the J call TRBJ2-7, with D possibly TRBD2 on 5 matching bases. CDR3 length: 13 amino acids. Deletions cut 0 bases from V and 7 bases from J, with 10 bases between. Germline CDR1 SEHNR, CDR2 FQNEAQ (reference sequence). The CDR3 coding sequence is TGTGCCAGCAGCTTAGCCGGCGGGCGAGAGCAGTACTTC. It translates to CASSLAGGREQYF.